This T cell receptor beta chain was sequenced in a study of T cell responses to AZD1222 COVID-19 vaccine (dated by TCRdb to about 2021). In terms of the full investigation: AZD1222 recipients given second doses at about 4 weeks or at about 12 weeks were pooled, since spike-specific TCR depth and breadth were not found to differ between the two schedules. A total of over 230 trial participants underwent TCR sequencing, of whom around 200 received two doses of AZD1222 and about 26 received two doses of the MenACWY control vaccine. Trial participants were enrolled into age subgroups of 18-55, 56-69 and 70-plus years, which contained roughly 150, 30 and 60 TCR-sequenced participants, respectively.

A word on this clone: The clone's antigen remains unknown. There are no base qualities to consult, and no much larger clone falls within one base.

Study-wide conclusions, independent of this receptor: Because no day 14 peak-response samples were available, the repertoires could be characterized only after the peak T cell response. Most participants were white British and females outnumbered males, and the authors suggested that clonal diversity may have been underestimated. Conclusions about previously exposed vaccinees are limited, since just 6 or 7 AZD1222 recipients were seropositive for SARS-CoV-2 at baseline. Vaccine-associated CD4 TCRs spanned the whole spike protein, with dominant responses in regions 160-218 and 743-854. Reportedly, almost half of the unique spike-specific TCRs recognized epitopes lying outside the regions that are mutated in the B.1.351 and B.1.1.7 variants. After two AZD1222 doses, both the breadth and the depth of spike-specific TCRs were significantly higher than at day 0 and than in MenACWY recipients. The 56-69-year group was small, and its depth increase did not reach significance, likely because of low power.

The time point label of this sample denotes: baseline before first vaccination. Vaccinee samples came from UK trials COV001 and COV002, including a single-blind randomized controlled phase 2/3 trial of AZD1222 (ChAdOx1 nCoV-19) in healthy adults. For TCRbeta chain sequencing, PBMC samples from trial participants were taken at day 0 and at day 28 after the second dose. According to the germline V gene (reference sequence), CDR1 reads MNHEY and CDR2 reads SMNVEV. The CDR3 measures 12 amino acids from cysteine to phenylalanine. The retained sequence is limited to the CDR3, 36 bases, with the frame set at the first base. V lost 6 bases and J lost 4 bases; the stretch between them is 8 bases long. The CDR3 regions of human TCRbeta chains were subjected to immunosequencing. The paper's data handling went like this. TCRs in the repertoires were compared against a reference library of SARS-CoV-2-specific TCRs that had been generated with the MIRA antigen-specificity platform. Breadth meant the fraction of unique TCRs that were SARS-CoV-2-associated, whereas depth meant the fraction of total T cells that were SARS-CoV-2-associated. Using the MIRA data, every spike-specific TCR was mapped to the spike region that the TCR reacted to and assigned to either a CD4 or a CD8 class. Log10-transformed breadth and depth values were compared by one-way ANOVA with Sidak's multiple comparisons tests. TCRdb provides this immuneACCESS table in a form limited to in-frame rearrangements. Some clones are lacking; in checked studies, under half of them reflect an unresolved V gene, and why the rest are absent is not known. Clone size and V and J calls were adopted from that table, with D and trimming inferred from the DNA. The sample contains about 93,000 clones, 80% to 90% of them found a single time. 16% of the sample goes to the ten largest clones.

The sample here was peripheral blood, taken on day 0 of AZD1222 vaccination. The sequence was obtained from an adult in good health. Recombination connected TRBV27 to TRBJ2-3; no D segment can be confidently identified. The CDR3: CASRTLADTQYF. The nucleotide sequence is TGTGCCAGCAGGACTCTAGCAGATACGCAGTATTTT.